The TCR beta chain under discussion was sequenced for a study of T cell repertoires in cytomegalovirus infection. In the study overall: CMV infection plus the matching HLA type was flagged by public TCR beta signatures. Findings and limits, study-wide: Carriage of CMV together with the relevant HLA was identifiable through cumulative public TCR beta family frequency. Across the ex vivo response, the dominant clonotypes were HLA-C-restricted CMV-specific TCR beta clonotypes.

Germline values: CDR1 LNHDA, CDR2 SQIVND (reference sequence). V was shortened by 4 bases and J by 0 bases, with 8 bases between the two germline ends. The CDR3 consists of 14 residues. In this sample, this clonotype turned up many times. Its antigen is still unknown. TCRdb passed the reads through MiXCR, listing each CDR3 protein once. The sample lists 200,000 to 300,000 distinct CDR3 sequences, roughly 13% occurring once. The sample consisted of PBMCs. This sequence originates from a human donor in good health (CMV status not recorded). Some clones in this sample may be carry-over from other donors' samples. The V and J genes are TRBV19 and TRBJ2-3; possibly TRBD2 for D (5 bases). The CDR3 is CASSRSGSTDTQYF. CDR3 in DNA: TGTGCCAGTAGTAGGAGCGGCAGCACAGATACGCAGTATTTT.